Each of the 30 T cell receptor beta chains below was sequenced from the same sample in a study of shared clonotypes between healthy human individuals (dated by TCRdb to 2020 to 2021). CD8 naive samples were CD45RO-negative cells positively selected for CCR7, giving a CD45RA+CCR7+ population that excluded TemRA cells. Libraries were constructed by the immunoSEQ multiplex PCR assay. Not all clones reach the TCRdb copy of this immuneACCESS table, which keeps in-frame sequences only. Checked studies attribute under half of the gap to unresolved V genes and leave the rest unexplained. A total of some 2,000,000 clones appear in this sample, roughly 95% of them only once. 1.1% of the sample is in the top ten clones. Sequenced input: naive CD8+ T cells sorted from blood. The cell subset or site label corresponds to: CD45RA+CCR7+. The receptors were gathered from a man between 18 and 35 years old in good health.

The chain uses TRBV2 and TRBJ1-2, with D possibly being TRBD1 (6 bases). The germline V and J ends were trimmed by 5 bases and 2 bases, with 12 bases remaining between them. Germline lookup yields CDR1 SNHLY and CDR2 FYNNEI. The CDR3 totals 14 residues. CDR3: CASSSDRYNYGYTF. In DNA, the CDR3 is TGTGCCAGCAGTAGTGACAGGTACAACTATGGCTACACCTTC.

The gene calls are TRBV5-3 and TRBJ1-1; TRBD1 matches 7 bases. TRBV5-3 is flagged as an ORF with uncertain function. The V gene end was trimmed by 0 bases and the J gene end by 0 bases; junction bases not matched to a gene: 8. This CDR3 has 17 residues. In nucleotides, the CDR3 is TGTGCCAGAAGCTTGGCGACAGGGAGGAGGATGAACACTGAAGCTTTCTTT. The encoded protein is CARSLATGRRMNTEAFF.

The J gene is TRBJ2-7, the V gene TRBV11-2; 8 bases match TRBD2. Germline V gives CDR1 SGHAT, CDR2 FQNNGV. The CDR3 runs to 14 residues. With 6 bases clipped from V and 2 bases from J, the junction kept 6 bases outside the gene matches. The CDR3 is CASRKDGGAYEQYF. The CDR3 nucleotides read TGTGCCAGCAGAAAGGACGGGGGGGCCTACGAGCAGTACTTC.

In the case of this clone: Other DNA sequences in the sample encode the same CDR3. V is TRBV27 and J is TRBJ2-1; D not certain. V was clipped by 5 bases and J by 4 bases, with 3 bases between them. This CDR3 spans 11 amino acids. CDR1 is MNHEY, CDR2 SMNVEV, per germline (reference sequence). The CDR3 DNA sequence: TGTGCCAGCAGTAGATACAATGAGCAGTTCTTC. This gives the protein CASSRYNEQFF.

The V and J genes are TRBV28 and TRBJ2-7; 7 nucleotides agree with TRBD1. The CDR3 length is 15 residues. J gave up 2 bases and V 6 bases, and 10 bases lay outside the gene matches. In germline, CDR1 is MDHEN, CDR2 SYDVKM. The CDR3 coding sequence is TGTGCCAGCAGCCACGGGACAGAGTCGACCTACGAGCAGTACTTC. Amino acids: CASSHGTESTYEQYF.

Written as DNA, the CDR3 is TGTGCCAGCAGTTCGGGACTAGGAGTCGTAGGGGAGCAGTACTTC. Its translation is CASSSGLGVVGEQYF. The chain combines TRBV6-6 with TRBJ2-7, with TRBD2 matching 8 bases. V shed 4 bases and J 7 bases; nucleotides not matched to a gene: 12. The CDR3 is made up of 15 amino acids. The germline gives CDR1 MNHNY, CDR2 SVGAGI (reference sequence).

The gene calls are TRBV2 and TRBJ2-1; no reliable D call. Trimming pared 4 bases from V and 7 bases from J, leaving 14 bases between. CDR3 length: 14 amino acids. CDR1 is SNHLY, CDR2 FYNNEI, per germline. CDR3 sequence (DNA): TGTGCCAGCAGTGCAAGGCCTATTACTAATGAGCAGTTCTTC. Translating it yields CASSARPITNEQFF.

This sequence joins TRBV18 and TRBJ2-5; D is uncertain. Trimming removed 3 bases from V and 3 bases from J, with 8 bases in between. The CDR3 length is 13 residues. Per the germline V gene, CDR1 is KGHSH and CDR2 is LQKENI. This chain's CDR3 is CASSPDPEETQYF. CDR3 in DNA: TGTGCCAGCTCACCGGACCCTGAAGAGACCCAGTACTTC.

The CDR3 DNA follows: TGCGCCAGCAGCCATACAGGGGATATGAACACTGAAGCTTTCTTT. Residues: CASSHTGDMNTEAFF. J is TRBJ1-1 and V is TRBV4-3; 7 bases map to TRBD1. The CDR3 spans 15 residues. Germline V lookup: CDR1 LGHNA, CDR2 YSLEER. V trimming: 3 bases; J trimming: 0 bases; junction bases outside the gene matches: 4.

V usage is TRBV4-1 and J usage is TRBJ2-2; 8 nucleotides line up with TRBD1. This CDR3 region has 15 residues. Germline V lookup: CDR1 MGHRA, CDR2 YSYEKL. V shed 4 bases and J 6 bases; nucleotides not matched to a gene: 7. CDR3 in amino acids: CASSPQGGWSGELFF. The CDR3 DNA sequence: TGCGCCAGCAGCCCACAGGGGGGATGGTCCGGGGAGCTGTTTTTT.

The rearrangement links TRBV28 to TRBJ2-7; TRBD1 agrees at 9 bases. Germline CDR1 is MDHEN and CDR2 is SYDVKM. Trimming removed 5 bases from V and 2 bases from J; junction bases left unmatched: 7. The CDR3 runs to 15 residues. CDR3 protein: CASSIHRGLTYEQYF. The DNA for the CDR3 is TGTGCCAGCAGTATCCACAGGGGGCTAACCTACGAGCAGTACTTC.

J is TRBJ2-3 and V is TRBV7-9; TRBD2 aligns across 11 bases. The CDR3 contains 18 residues. Germline-derived CDR1 and CDR2 are SEHNR and FQNEAQ (reference sequence). After removal of 1 base from V and 6 bases from J, the junction contained 12 bases not matched to a gene. CDR3 sequence (DNA): TGTGCCAGCAGCTTAGTCGGTTCTAGCGGGGGGCTGGGGGATACGCAGTATTTT. Translated: CASSLVGSSGGLGDTQYF. Complete variable domain (other parts from reference TRBV7-9 and TRBJ2-3): DTGVSQNPRHKITKRGQNVTFRCDPISEHNRLYWYRQTLGQGPEFLTYFQNEAQLEKSRLLSDRFSAERPKGSFSTLEIQRTEQGDSAMYLCASSLVGSSGGLGDTQYFGPGTRLTVL.

The chain links TRBV4-3 to TRBJ2-5, with 9 bases that match TRBD2. CDR1 is LGHNA and CDR2 is YSLEER in the germline V gene. The V segment lost 0 bases and the J segment 5 bases; nucleotides outside the gene matches: 4. This CDR3 has 15 amino acids. The CDR3 DNA reads TGCGCCAGCAGCCAAGAAGGGACTAGCTATGAGACCCAGTACTTC. This codes for CASSQEGTSYETQYF.

Of note for this clone: The sample holds other DNA sequences that translate to the same CDR3. The V and J genes are TRBV5-4 and TRBJ1-1; tentatively, D is TRBD1 (5 bases). Trimming stripped 0 bases from V and 5 bases from J, with 8 bases between. The CDR3 has 13 residues. CDR1 and CDR2 (germline): SGHNT, YYREEE (reference sequence). DNA of the CDR3: TGTGCCAGCAGCTTGGGGGAGGGGACTGAAGCTTTCTTT. This codes for CASSLGEGTEAFF.

The gene calls are TRBV7-9 and TRBJ2-5; unclear D gene. The germline V gene has CDR1 SEHNR and CDR2 FQNEAQ (reference sequence). Trimming left V 6 bases short and J 2 bases short, with 16 bases between. The CDR3 consists of 15 residues. CDR3 bases: TGTGCCAGCAGTTCTACCTCTGACTTACAAGAGACCCAGTACTTC. Protein: CASSSTSDLQETQYF.

The chain employs TRBV6-1 and TRBJ2-7; 9 bases map to TRBD2. The CDR3 covers 15 residues. V shed 3 bases and J 3 bases; nucleotides not matched to a gene: 6. Germline values: CDR1 MNHNS, CDR2 SASEGT. CDR3 in amino acids: CASSEPTSGNYEQYF. CDR3 coding DNA: TGTGCCAGCAGTGAGCCGACTAGCGGCAACTACGAGCAGTACTTC.

This sequence joins TRBV7-9 and TRBJ1-5; D not certain. Germline V gene lookup returns CDR1 SEHNR and CDR2 FQNEAQ (reference sequence). This CDR3 contains 13 residues. V shed 4 bases and J shed 7 bases, with 11 bases lying between them. The CDR3: CASSSGPLQPQHF. The CDR3 DNA is TGTGCCAGCAGCTCCGGACCGCTGCAGCCCCAGCATTTT.

The rearrangement links TRBV6-6 to TRBJ1-5, with TRBD1 as a possible D gene (5 bases). CDR3 length: 15 residues. Trimming pared 6 bases from V and 6 bases from J, leaving 18 bases between. The germline V gene encodes CDR1 MNHNY and CDR2 SVGAGI (reference sequence). CDR3 in amino acids: CASSPGGERSQPQHF. The DNA of the CDR3 is TGTGCCAGCAGCCCGGGGGGGGAGAGGAGTCAGCCCCAGCATTTT.

With respect to this clone: Other nucleotide sequences in the sample specify the same CDR3. The chain combines TRBV4-1 with TRBJ2-2; no definite D call. CDR3 length equals 13 residues. V was pared by 1 base and J by 5 bases, with 5 bases between. Per the germline V gene, CDR1 is MGHRA and CDR2 is YSYEKL. The CDR3 here is CASSQVVTGELFF. The CDR3 region has the DNA TGCGCCAGCAGCCAAGTCGTTACCGGGGAGCTGTTTTTT.

V gene TRBV7-9 combines with J gene TRBJ2-1; 15 positions agree with TRBD2. Germline V lookup: CDR1 SEHNR, CDR2 FQNEAQ (reference sequence). The CDR3 length is 16 residues. Trimming at V came to 6 bases and at J to 8 bases, leaving 8 bases not matched to a gene. The CDR3 spells CASSPWTSGGAHEQFF. CDR3 sequence (DNA): TGTGCCAGCAGTCCCTGGACTAGCGGGGGGGCCCATGAGCAGTTCTTC.

This clone was counted only a few times. At one boundary the junction diverges from the germline segment, which might be a read error. The same CDR3 also results from other DNA sequences found in this sample. This chain connects TRBV30 to TRBJ1-6; no clear D. This CDR3 has 16 residues. Germline V gene data show CDR1 as GTSNPN and CDR2 as SVGIG (reference sequence). DNA of the CDR3: TGTGCCTGGACATACAGCTACTCCCAGCATAATTCACCCCTCCACTTC. It specifies CAWTYSYSQHNSPLHF.

The V and J genes are TRBV7-9 and TRBJ2-1; maybe TRBD2 (6 bases). There are 16 residues in the CDR3. Trimming stripped 5 bases from V and 6 bases from J, with 20 bases between. Germline CDR1 is SEHNR and CDR2 is FQNEAQ (reference sequence). CDR3 nucleotides: TGTGCCAGCAGCCATAGCGGCCACGGCGATGGCAATGAGCAGTTCTTC. This encodes CASSHSGHGDGNEQFF. Filled out from reference TRBV7-9 and TRBJ2-1, the complete variable domain reads DTGVSQNPRHKITKRGQNVTFRCDPISEHNRLYWYRQTLGQGPEFLTYFQNEAQLEKSRLLSDRFSAERPKGSFSTLEIQRTEQGDSAMYLCASSHSGHGDGNEQFFGPGTRLTVL.

The rearrangement uses TRBV10-3 and TRBJ2-7, with 7 bases lining up with TRBD2. The junction had 14 bases not matched to a gene; V was cut back by 2 bases and J by 4 bases. Germline CDR1 reads ENHRY; CDR2 reads SYGVKD. The CDR3 totals 17 residues. The CDR3 bases are TGTGCCATCAGTGAGCCGCGAGGATGGCGGGAGACGTACGAGCAGTACTTC. Residues: CAISEPRGWRETYEQYF.

The CDR3 DNA follows: TGTGCCAGCAGTTACGGGGGACTAACCCCCTACGAGCAGTACTTC. Amino acids: CASSYGGLTPYEQYF. This chain joins TRBV6-5 and TRBJ2-7; 7 nucleotides align to TRBD2. The CDR3 totals 15 residues. Germline V gene data show CDR1 as MNHEY and CDR2 as SVGAGI. With 2 bases clipped from V and 2 bases from J, the junction kept 6 bases outside the gene matches.

The chain recombines TRBV9 with TRBJ2-2; D is ambiguous. The germline V gene encodes CDR1 SGDLS and CDR2 YYNGEE. The CDR3 is made up of 18 amino acids. V gave up 0 bases and J gave up 3 bases, with 18 bases separating them. The CDR3 coding sequence is TGTGCCAGCAGCGTAGGGCAGGCTGGTGGTATATACACCGGGGAGCTGTTTTTT. Translating gives CASSVGQAGGIYTGELFF.

CDR3 nucleotides: TGTGCCACCACCCCGGCGTACGAGCAGTACTTC. Protein: CATTPAYEQYF. The chain recombines TRBV11-2 with TRBJ2-7; unclear D gene. Trimming removed 10 bases at V and 4 bases at J, with 11 bases between. The germline V gene encodes CDR1 SGHAT and CDR2 FQNNGV. The CDR3 totals 11 residues.

The J gene is TRBJ2-2, the V gene TRBV27; D gene uncertain. Germline-derived CDR1 and CDR2 are MNHEY and SMNVEV (reference sequence). V was trimmed by 2 bases and J by 5 bases, leaving 9 bases between them. The CDR3 length is 14 residues. CDR3 region: CASSLMPVTGELFF. CDR3 nucleotide sequence: TGTGCCAGCAGTTTAATGCCTGTTACCGGGGAGCTGTTTTTT.

The CDR3: CASSPPGTGHTGELFF. Here the CDR3 DNA reads TGCGCCAGCAGCCCGCCCGGGACAGGGCACACCGGGGAGCTGTTTTTT. This rearrangement joins TRBV4-1 to TRBJ2-2; the match to TRBD1 covers 9 bases. Germline CDR1 reads MGHRA; CDR2 reads YSYEKL. The CDR3 runs to 16 residues. V dropped 4 bases and J dropped 3; count of bases not matched to a gene: 6.

The CDR3, as DNA: TGCGCCAGCAGCCAAGATCCCGGATTTGAAGCTTTCTTT. This sequence encodes CASSQDPGFEAFF. The chain links TRBV4-1 to TRBJ1-1; D not certain. V was trimmed by 0 bases and J by 7 bases, leaving 9 bases between them. CDR3 length: 13 residues. CDR1 and CDR2 from the germline V gene are MGHRA and YSYEKL.

The chain has TRBV5-1 and TRBJ1-1; no clear D gene. Germline values: CDR1 SGHRS, CDR2 YFSETQ. The V gene lost 3 bases and the J gene lost 1 base, with 10 bases spanning the gap. CDR3 length equals 14 residues. The CDR3 bases are TGCGCCAGCAGCTCCCATGTTGGGAACACTGAAGCTTTCTTT. Protein product: CASSSHVGNTEAFF.